This T cell receptor (beta chain) was documented in a study of cytomegalovirus exposure and HLA in healthy donors. As for the study in general: Genotyping showed roughly 76% of a few hundred donors falling in the Caucasian-associated ancestry cluster.

The ends were cut back, 0 bases at V and 7 bases at J, with 19 bases in the middle. The CDR3 runs to 17 residues. Germline V gene data show CDR1 as MNHNS and CDR2 as SASEGT. About this clone: The antigen remains undetermined.

PCR was performed using 60 Vbeta and 13 Jbeta primers. Clones were read by immunoSEQ multiplex PCR, and TCRdb kept only the in-frame ones, dropping some. The data contain approximately 300,000 clones, about 80% of them singletons. Findings of the study overall: Compared with the approximately 680-donor mean, an Asian-associated ancestry cluster reportedly had fewer N-insertions, according to a later analysis.

V is TRBV6-1 and J is TRBJ1-5; D might be TRBD1 (6 bases). The specimen was PBMCs. The clonotype was recovered from a girl aged 2-10 years in good health and CMV-seronegative. The DNA of the CDR3 is TGTGCCAGCAGTGAAGCGCTAGGGGGATGGGTGAACCAGCCCCAGCATTTT. It yields the protein CASSEALGGWVNQPQHF.